This T cell receptor beta chain emerged from a study of early T cells in non-severe SARS-CoV-2 infection. Study-wide results and limits: VDJdb matches were skewed toward anti-spike CD8 T cell responses.

This clonotype has at least ten counts. Its specificity is unknown. The TCR library protocol was used to attach unique molecular identifiers. These identifiers were attached to individual cDNA molecules. MiXCR was run by TCRdb on the 5' RACE reads, yielding one entry per CDR3 protein. The data hold more than 65,000 distinct CDR3 sequences, with approximately 13% observed a single time. The TCR originated in an adult who was a healthcare worker with PCR-confirmed SARS-CoV-2 infection or an uninfected control (not recorded which). The sample consisted of whole blood.

This chain's CDR3 is CASSLAGIKETQYF. The CDR3 DNA reads as TGTGCCAGCAGCTTAGCAGGGATTAAAGAGACCCAGTACTTC. The chain combines TRBV7-2 with TRBJ2-5; D call uncertain. Trimming removed 0 bases from V and 3 bases from J, with 8 bases in between. The CDR3 is 14 amino acids. Germline CDR1 reads SGHTA; CDR2 reads FQGNSA.